This TCR beta chain was obtained from a study of cytomegalovirus exposure and HLA in healthy donors. Study-wide results and caveats: Reportedly, HLA-A and HLA-B alleles of most subjects were accurately predicted from TCR beta. DRB1 had the most TCR associations and HLA-C the fewest, a later analysis found, with rates varying by HLA locus. Sequencing depth across donors, presence/absence analyses assumed, was roughly uniform.

Per the germline V gene, CDR1 is DFQATT and CDR2 is SNEGSKA (reference sequence). The CDR3 totals 11 residues. The trim removed 6 bases at V and 8 bases at J, leaving 5 bases unmatched. Use of 60 Vbeta and 13 Jbeta primers characterized the PCR. TCRdb keeps only in-frame clones here, not all; method: immunoSEQ multiplex PCR. Of roughly 78,000 clones listed, 65% to 70% were seen once; the top ten hold roughly 20%. This clone has only a few counts. Its antigen is still unknown. This rearrangement joins TRBV20-1 to TRBJ1-2; 8 nucleotides agree with TRBD1. Sequenced sample: PBMCs. This receptor was identified in a man aged 35-49 years in good health and CMV-seropositive. CDR3: CSAVRDRGYTF. In DNA form, the CDR3 reads TGCAGTGCAGTCCGGGACAGGGGCTACACCTTC.